The sequence of this T cell receptor (beta chain) was determined in a study of radiation and T cells in renal cell carcinoma. Study as a whole: Nephrectomy followed 15 Gy stereotactic body radiation by 4 weeks. General study results and limits: Top tumor clonotypes rose in blood 2 weeks post-radiation, then contracted.

Time point indicated: blood 2 weeks post-SBRT. Treatment specified: 15 Gy SBRT to primary tumor, nephrectomy 4 weeks later. Serial blood draws occurred at baseline and 2 and 4 weeks post-SBRT. This renal cell carcinoma was of the clear cell type. For this clone: Its antigen is not known.

The data were produced by immunoSEQ multiplex PCR, yet TCRdb's version contains in-frame clones alone and is incomplete. The table includes more than 150,000 clones, about nine tenths detected once. Sequenced here: blood, sampled from a patient whose treatment included radiotherapy and nephrectomy. This clonotype was sampled from a woman in her 50s with renal cell carcinoma.

The CDR3 sequence: CASSFGTEGQPQHF. The CDR3 DNA is TGTGCCAGCAGCTTCGGGACCGAGGGCCAGCCCCAGCATTTT. The V call is TRBV7-8, the J call TRBJ1-5; a possible D gene is TRBD1 (5 bases). This CDR3 has 14 amino acids. CDR1 and CDR2 (germline): SGHVS, FQNEAQ. V gave up 3 bases and J gave up 7 bases, with 13 bases separating them.